This T cell receptor beta chain is from a study of PD-1 blockade in classical Hodgkin lymphoma. The protocol was immunoSEQ multiplex PCR, while the TCRdb copy is restricted to in-frame clones and leaves out a portion. The sample holds under 20,000 clones, roughly 80% seen once. Details on this clone: Its target is unknown.

All patients experienced relapse after autologous stem cell transplantation, and brentuximab vedotin exposure was variable. Best responses included complete response and partial response; otherwise, the best response was progressive disease. The study, taken as a whole, reports: Patients who responded completely had about the same baseline diversity as newly diagnosed patients.

Germline V CDR1 and CDR2: MNHEY, SMNVEV (reference sequence). Trimming left V 6 bases short and J 1 base short, with 18 bases between. There are 16 residues in the CDR3. The J gene is TRBJ1-1, the V gene TRBV27; possibly TRBD1 for D (5 bases). Sequencing used peripheral blood mononuclear cells (PBMCs), obtained at baseline. The sequence derives from a human donor with classical Hodgkin lymphoma. CDR3 DNA: TGTGCCAGCAGGGACGCATGGGGGGTTAAGAACACTGAAGCTTTCTTT. Its protein is CASRDAWGVKNTEAFF.